This is a list of T cell receptor beta chains from one sample in a study of blood T cells in healthy people across ages. TCRdb recomputed calls from the 5' RACE reads with MiXCR, one row per CDR3 protein. The sample holds about 970,000 distinct CDR3 sequences, roughly 51% seen once. Sequencing used blood. Receptors were obtained from a woman aged 60-75 years in good health. Each CDR3 is given with its conserved first and last residue. D genes are given only for firm matches. The size of a clone is reported for some rows only, either as once, few or many, or as a class for expanded clones.

clone_size: .
v_call: TRBV24-1
j_call: TRBJ2-7
d_call: .
cdr3_length: 15
cdr3_aa: CATSALVGSSYEQYF
cdr3_nt: TGTGCCACCAGTGCCTTAGTCGGCAGCTCCTACGAGCAGTACTTC

clone_size: .
v_call: TRBV4-2
j_call: TRBJ2-7
d_call: .
cdr3_length: 17
cdr3_aa: CASSQETGEMGYNEQYF
cdr3_nt: TGTGCCAGCAGCCAAGAGACAGGTGAAATGGGATACAATGAGCAGTACTTC

clone_size: once
v_call: TRBV20-1
j_call: TRBJ2-7
d_call: TRBD1
cdr3_length: 16
cdr3_aa: CSATALQGASYNEQYF
cdr3_nt: TGCAGTGCTACAGCCCTACAGGGGGCCTCCTACAATGAGCAGTACTTC

clone_size: .
v_call: TRBV4-3
j_call: TRBJ1-2
d_call: .
cdr3_length: 14
cdr3_aa: CASSQILRNYGYTF
cdr3_nt: TGCGCCAGCAGCCAGATTTTACGGAACTATGGCTACACCTTC

clone_size: .
v_call: TRBV20-1
j_call: TRBJ2-7
d_call: .
cdr3_length: 14
cdr3_aa: CSARRVGSSYEQYF
cdr3_nt: TGCAGTGCTAGACGGGTCGGTAGCTCCTACGAGCAGTACTTC

clone_size: .
v_call: TRBV12-3/TRBV12-4
j_call: TRBJ1-5
d_call: .
cdr3_length: 17
cdr3_aa: CASRNVGRPTSNQPQHF
cdr3_nt: TGTGCCAGCAGAAACGTCGGTCGACCGACTAGCAATCAGCCCCAGCATTTT

clone_size: .
v_call: TRBV2
j_call: TRBJ2-7
d_call: .
cdr3_length: 14
cdr3_aa: CASSLLATTYEQYF
cdr3_nt: TGTGCCAGCAGCCTACTAGCTACCACCTACGAGCAGTACTTC

clone_size: .
v_call: TRBV7-9
j_call: TRBJ2-5
d_call: .
cdr3_length: 17
cdr3_aa: CASSLPRGEVGSNEQYF
cdr3_nt: TGTGCCAGCAGCCTCCCGAGGGGGGAGGTTGGCTCCAATGAGCAGTACTTC

clone_size: once
v_call: TRBV28
j_call: TRBJ2-3
d_call: .
cdr3_length: 13
cdr3_aa: CASIRLDTDTQYF
cdr3_nt: TGTGCCAGTATCAGACTAGACACAGATACGCAGTATTTT

clone_size: few
v_call: TRBV12-3/TRBV12-4
j_call: TRBJ2-5
d_call: .
cdr3_length: 17
cdr3_aa: CASSPSTQIDLVETQYF
cdr3_nt: TGTGCCAGCAGCCCATCCACCCAGATAGATTTGGTGGAGACCCAGTACTTC

clone_size: .
v_call: TRBV3-1
j_call: TRBJ2-5
d_call: TRBD1
cdr3_length: 17
cdr3_aa: CASSQVSTGGRDKGQYF
cdr3_nt: TGTGCCAGCAGCCAAGTATCGACAGGGGGCCGGGACAAAGGGCAGTACTTC

clone_size: .
v_call: TRBV7-2
j_call: TRBJ2-3
d_call: .
cdr3_length: 17
cdr3_aa: CASSLVPWEASTDTQYF
cdr3_nt: TGTGCCAGCAGCTTAGTTCCATGGGAGGCTAGCACAGATACGCAGTATTTT

clone_size: .
v_call: TRBV5-1
j_call: TRBJ2-3
d_call: TRBD1
cdr3_length: 15
cdr3_aa: CASSFDRGNTDTQYF
cdr3_nt: TGCGCCAGCAGCTTCGACAGGGGAAATACAGATACGCAGTATTTT

clone_size: .
v_call: TRBV5-6
j_call: TRBJ1-1
d_call: .
cdr3_length: 14
cdr3_aa: CASSWGQGFTEAFF
cdr3_nt: TGTGCCAGCAGCTGGGGTCAGGGGTTCACTGAAGCTTTCTTT

clone_size: .
v_call: TRBV25-1
j_call: TRBJ2-7
d_call: .
cdr3_length: 13
cdr3_aa: CASSEVGTYEQYF
cdr3_nt: TGTGCCAGCAGTGAAGTTGGCACCTACGAGCAGTACTTC

clone_size: few
v_call: TRBV7-9
j_call: TRBJ2-1
d_call: .
cdr3_length: 13
cdr3_aa: CASSPSGTNEQFF
cdr3_nt: TGTGCCAGCAGCCCCAGCGGAACCAATGAGCAGTTCTTC

clone_size: .
v_call: TRBV20-1
j_call: TRBJ2-5
d_call: .
cdr3_length: 15
cdr3_aa: CSARSSSPGEETQYF
cdr3_nt: TGCAGTGCTAGATCCTCTAGCCCGGGAGAAGAGACCCAGTACTTC

clone_size: .
v_call: TRBV3-1
j_call: TRBJ2-7
d_call: TRBD1
cdr3_length: 14
cdr3_aa: CASSQGDRASEQYF
cdr3_nt: TGTGCCAGCAGCCAAGGCGACAGGGCAAGCGAGCAGTACTTC

clone_size: .
v_call: TRBV5-8
j_call: TRBJ2-1
d_call: .
cdr3_length: 13
cdr3_aa: CASRRRGANEQFF
cdr3_nt: TGTGCCAGCAGGCGCAGGGGCGCGAATGAGCAGTTCTTC

clone_size: few
v_call: TRBV20-1
j_call: TRBJ1-2
d_call: .
cdr3_length: 14
cdr3_aa: CSARVSGLNYGYTF
cdr3_nt: TGCAGTGCTAGAGTCTCCGGCCTCAACTATGGCTACACCTTC

clone_size: many
v_call: TRBV27
j_call: TRBJ2-7
d_call: .
cdr3_length: 13
cdr3_aa: CASRGYGSYEQYF
cdr3_nt: TGTGCCAGCAGGGGGTATGGCTCCTACGAGCAGTACTTC

clone_size: .
v_call: TRBV20-1
j_call: TRBJ2-5
d_call: .
cdr3_length: 13
cdr3_aa: CSAPRPESETQYF
cdr3_nt: TGCAGTGCCCCTCGACCTGAGTCCGAGACCCAGTACTTC

clone_size: .
v_call: TRBV11-1
j_call: TRBJ2-5
d_call: .
cdr3_length: 14
cdr3_aa: CASSLQLYQETQYF
cdr3_nt: TGTGCCAGCAGCTTACAGCTGTACCAAGAGACCCAGTACTTC

clone_size: .
v_call: TRBV20-1
j_call: TRBJ2-3
d_call: .
cdr3_length: 12
cdr3_aa: CSALGETDTQYF
cdr3_nt: TGCAGTGCTCTGGGGGAAACAGATACGCAGTATTTT

clone_size: .
v_call: TRBV29-1
j_call: TRBJ2-3
d_call: TRBD2
cdr3_length: 15
cdr3_aa: CSVAGTSKQLDTQYF
cdr3_nt: TGCAGCGTCGCCGGGACTAGCAAACAATTGGATACGCAGTATTTT

clone_size: .
v_call: TRBV6-6
j_call: TRBJ2-4
d_call: .
cdr3_length: 13
cdr3_aa: CASRQGEVNIQYF
cdr3_nt: TGTGCCAGCAGGCAGGGGGAGGTTAACATTCAGTACTTC

clone_size: .
v_call: TRBV15
j_call: TRBJ2-7
d_call: .
cdr3_length: 14
cdr3_aa: CATSRDLWEYEQYF
cdr3_nt: TGTGCCACCAGCAGAGATCTTTGGGAGTACGAGCAGTACTTC

clone_size: .
v_call: TRBV28
j_call: TRBJ2-7
d_call: TRBD1
cdr3_length: 15
cdr3_aa: CASRLGTGSSYEQYF
cdr3_nt: TGTGCCAGCAGATTAGGGACAGGGAGCTCCTACGAGCAGTACTTC

clone_size: few
v_call: TRBV20-1
j_call: TRBJ2-1
d_call: TRBD2
cdr3_length: 15
cdr3_aa: CSARIGGRASNEQFF
cdr3_nt: TGCAGTGCTAGGATAGGCGGGAGGGCCAGCAATGAGCAGTTCTTC

clone_size: .
v_call: TRBV15
j_call: TRBJ2-7
d_call: .
cdr3_length: 15
cdr3_aa: CATSRDRYGSYEQYF
cdr3_nt: TGTGCCACCAGCAGAGACCGCTACGGCTCCTACGAGCAGTACTTC

clone_size: few
v_call: TRBV20-1
j_call: TRBJ2-7
d_call: TRBD2
cdr3_length: 16
cdr3_aa: CSARVFLEAGRYEQYF
cdr3_nt: TGCAGTGCTAGAGTTTTTCTGGAAGCGGGGCGCTACGAGCAGTACTTC

clone_size: .
v_call: TRBV27
j_call: TRBJ1-6
d_call: .
cdr3_length: 16
cdr3_aa: CASSSLGHLANSPLHF
cdr3_nt: TGTGCCAGCAGTTCCCTCGGACATTTGGCTAATTCACCCCTCCACTTT

clone_size: .
v_call: TRBV6-1
j_call: TRBJ2-7
d_call: .
cdr3_length: 14
cdr3_aa: CASSERVNAYEQYF
cdr3_nt: TGTGCCAGCAGTGAACGAGTCAACGCATACGAGCAGTACTTC

clone_size: .
v_call: TRBV7-2
j_call: TRBJ2-7
d_call: .
cdr3_length: 15
cdr3_aa: CASSLEFWANNEQYF
cdr3_nt: TGTGCCAGCAGCTTAGAGTTTTGGGCTAACAATGAGCAGTACTTC

clone_size: .
v_call: TRBV29-1
j_call: TRBJ1-5
d_call: TRBD1
cdr3_length: 12
cdr3_aa: CSAGTVNQPQHF
cdr3_nt: TGCAGCGCTGGGACAGTTAATCAGCCCCAGCATTTT

clone_size: .
v_call: TRBV4-1
j_call: TRBJ2-1
d_call: .
cdr3_length: 14
cdr3_aa: CASSPRTTTNEQFF
cdr3_nt: TGCGCCAGCAGCCCACGGACTACCACTAATGAGCAGTTCTTC

clone_size: .
v_call: TRBV24-1
j_call: TRBJ1-5
d_call: .
cdr3_length: 12
cdr3_aa: CATSDRNQPQHF
cdr3_nt: TGTGCCACCAGTGATCGCAATCAGCCCCAGCATTTT

clone_size: few
v_call: TRBV5-1
j_call: TRBJ2-7
d_call: .
cdr3_length: 14
cdr3_aa: CASSLGFVPYEQYF
cdr3_nt: TGCGCCAGCAGCTTGGGATTCGTTCCCTACGAGCAGTACTTC

clone_size: once
v_call: TRBV7-2
j_call: TRBJ2-1
d_call: .
cdr3_length: 15
cdr3_aa: CASSHSGLSYNEQFF
cdr3_nt: TGTGCCAGCAGCCATAGCGGCCTCTCCTACAATGAGCAGTTCTTC

clone_size: .
v_call: TRBV28
j_call: TRBJ2-4
d_call: .
cdr3_length: 14
cdr3_aa: CAASLQAAKNIQYF
cdr3_nt: TGTGCCGCCAGCCTCCAGGCTGCCAAAAACATTCAGTACTTC

clone_size: .
v_call: TRBV12-3/TRBV12-4
j_call: TRBJ1-5
d_call: .
cdr3_length: 13
cdr3_aa: CASSVSDPGPQHF
cdr3_nt: TGTGCCAGCAGTGTAAGTGACCCAGGGCCCCAGCATTTT

clone_size: .
v_call: TRBV16
j_call: TRBJ2-5
d_call: .
cdr3_length: 12
cdr3_aa: CASSSDAYGQYF
cdr3_nt: TGTGCCAGCAGCTCGGATGCGTACGGGCAGTACTTC

clone_size: .
v_call: TRBV30
j_call: TRBJ1-1
d_call: .
cdr3_length: 17
cdr3_aa: CAWSTRSFRGIDTEAFF
cdr3_nt: TGTGCCTGGAGTACACGGAGTTTCAGGGGAATAGACACTGAAGCTTTCTTT

clone_size: .
v_call: TRBV12-3/TRBV12-4
j_call: TRBJ1-1
d_call: TRBD1
cdr3_length: 14
cdr3_aa: CAIKRGTVNTEAFF
cdr3_nt: TGTGCCATCAAGAGAGGGACAGTGAACACTGAAGCTTTCTTT

clone_size: few
v_call: TRBV4-1
j_call: TRBJ2-7
d_call: .
cdr3_length: 14
cdr3_aa: CASSHITGLYEQYF
cdr3_nt: TGCGCCAGCAGCCACATTACAGGGCTCTACGAGCAGTACTTC

clone_size: few
v_call: TRBV29-1
j_call: TRBJ2-1
d_call: .
cdr3_length: 12
cdr3_aa: CSVKSSYNEQFF
cdr3_nt: TGCAGCGTAAAGAGCTCCTACAATGAGCAGTTCTTC

clone_size: few
v_call: TRBV10-3
j_call: TRBJ2-7
d_call: .
cdr3_length: 17
cdr3_aa: CAISESYAGQILGEQYF
cdr3_nt: TGTGCCATCAGTGAGTCTTACGCGGGACAGATCCTGGGGGAGCAGTACTTC

clone_size: once
v_call: TRBV28
j_call: TRBJ1-6
d_call: .
cdr3_length: 16
cdr3_aa: CASIEKASSYNSPLHF
cdr3_nt: TGTGCCAGCATTGAGAAGGCCAGCTCCTATAATTCACCCCTCCACTTT

clone_size: .
v_call: TRBV15
j_call: TRBJ1-5
d_call: TRBD1
cdr3_length: 17
cdr3_aa: CATSRSEDRGGNQPQHF
cdr3_nt: TGTGCCACCAGCAGATCCGAAGACAGGGGCGGCAATCAGCCCCAGCATTTT

clone_size: .
v_call: TRBV20-1
j_call: TRBJ2-5
d_call: TRBD1
cdr3_length: 14
cdr3_aa: CSARWTGVAETQYF
cdr3_nt: TGCAGTGCTAGATGGACAGGGGTGGCAGAGACCCAGTACTTC

clone_size: .
v_call: TRBV12-3/TRBV12-4
j_call: TRBJ2-7
d_call: TRBD1
cdr3_length: 14
cdr3_aa: CASSEQGALYEQYF
cdr3_nt: TGTGCCAGCAGTGAACAGGGGGCCCTCTACGAGCAGTACTTC

clone_size: once
v_call: TRBV28
j_call: TRBJ2-3
d_call: .
cdr3_length: 14
cdr3_aa: CASSSSRPSDTQYF
cdr3_nt: TGTGCCAGCAGTTCCTCAAGACCGTCAGATACGCAGTATTTT

clone_size: .
v_call: TRBV5-1
j_call: TRBJ2-7
d_call: TRBD2
cdr3_length: 15
cdr3_aa: CASSLEGRGLYEQYF
cdr3_nt: TGCGCCAGCAGCTTGGAGGGGAGGGGACTCTACGAGCAGTACTTC

clone_size: few
v_call: TRBV6-1
j_call: TRBJ1-1
d_call: .
cdr3_length: 14
cdr3_aa: CASSVRGVNTEAFF
cdr3_nt: TGTGCCAGCAGTGTCCGGGGGGTGAACACTGAAGCTTTCTTT

clone_size: .
v_call: TRBV4-1
j_call: TRBJ2-5
d_call: .
cdr3_length: 15
cdr3_aa: CASSQDRVVRETQYF
cdr3_nt: TGCGCCAGCAGCCAAGATCGTGTAGTGAGGGAGACCCAGTACTTC

clone_size: .
v_call: TRBV7-9
j_call: TRBJ2-2
d_call: TRBD2
cdr3_length: 16
cdr3_aa: CASSPLAGDFTGELFF
cdr3_nt: TGTGCCAGCAGCCCCCTGGCGGGAGATTTCACCGGGGAGCTGTTTTTT